The clone carrying this T cell receptor (beta chain) was picked up many times. The antigen is unknown. There are 13 residues in the CDR3. V was shortened by 1 base and J by 6 bases, with 10 bases between the two germline ends. Using its own MiXCR run on the RT-PCR reads, TCRdb lists one record per CDR3 protein. This table holds roughly 700,000 distinct CDR3 sequences, 14% found once. These data originate in a study of response to subunit inactivated influenza vaccine. Study outcomes and limitations: Authors proposed each seasonal influenza vaccination draws in few new T cells.

This clonotype originated in a man aged 50-60 years who received an inactivated influenza vaccine. The material sequenced was PBMCs from blood, taken 14 to 15 days before vaccination. The V and J genes are TRBV12-3 or TRBV12-4 and TRBJ2-7; weak D call: TRBD1 (6 bases). This CDR3 is CASSLGTGIEQYF. The CDR3 DNA is TGTGCCAGCAGTTTAGGAACAGGGATCGAGCAGTACTTC.